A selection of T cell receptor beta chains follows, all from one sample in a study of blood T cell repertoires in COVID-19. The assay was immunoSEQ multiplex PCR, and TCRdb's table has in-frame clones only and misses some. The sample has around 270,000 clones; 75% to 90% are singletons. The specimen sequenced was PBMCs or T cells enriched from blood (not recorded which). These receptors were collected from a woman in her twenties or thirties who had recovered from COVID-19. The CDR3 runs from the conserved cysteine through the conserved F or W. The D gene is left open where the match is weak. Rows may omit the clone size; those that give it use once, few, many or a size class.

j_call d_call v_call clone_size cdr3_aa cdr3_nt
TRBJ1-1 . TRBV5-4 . CASSLVGAGTEAFF TGTGCCAGCAGCTTGGTAGGGGCCGGGACTGAAGCTTTCTTT
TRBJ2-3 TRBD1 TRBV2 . CAVQGQGSTDTQYF TGTGCCGTACAAGGACAGGGGAGCACAGATACGCAGTATTTT
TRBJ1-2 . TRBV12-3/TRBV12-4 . CASSPTGKLGYTF TGTGCCAGCAGTCCAACCGGGAAGTTGGGCTACACCTTC
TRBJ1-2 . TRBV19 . CASSYDQWTANYGYTF TGTGCCAGTAGTTACGACCAGTGGACAGCGAACTATGGCTACACCTTC
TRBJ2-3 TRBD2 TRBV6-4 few CASSDVAGGPDTQYF TGTGCCAGCAGTGACGTAGCGGGAGGGCCAGATACGCAGTATTTT
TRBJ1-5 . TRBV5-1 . CASSLDRNQPQHF TGCGCCAGCAGCTTGGACAGAAATCAGCCCCAGCATTTT
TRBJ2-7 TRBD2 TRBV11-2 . CASSPQAGSPYEQYF TGTGCCAGCAGCCCCCAAGCGGGGTCGCCCTACGAGCAGTACTTC
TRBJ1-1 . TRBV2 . CASNGRGVPSEAFF TGTGCCAGCAATGGGCGGGGGGTGCCGTCTGAAGCTTTCTTT
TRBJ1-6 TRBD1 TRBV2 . CASSWDRSNSPLHF TGTGCCAGCAGCTGGGACAGGTCGAATTCACCCCTCCACTTT
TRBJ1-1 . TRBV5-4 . CASSSNDGRNTEAFF TGTGCCAGCAGCTCAAACGATGGCAGGAACACTGAAGCTTTCTTT
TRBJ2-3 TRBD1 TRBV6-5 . CASSRTGLTDTQYF TGTGCCAGCAGCCGGACAGGGCTCACAGATACGCAGTATTTT
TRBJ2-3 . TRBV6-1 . CASSEGSGSTDTQYF TGTGCCAGCAGTGAAGGTTCGGGAAGCACAGATACGCAGTATTTT
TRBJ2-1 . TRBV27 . CASSSAGEFLQPLYNEQFF TGTGCCAGCAGTTCGGCCGGGGAATTTTTACAACCTCTATACAATGAGCAGTTCTTC
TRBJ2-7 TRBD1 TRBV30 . CAWSGEDRGRSHEQYF TGTGCCTGGAGTGGGGAAGACAGGGGGCGCTCCCACGAGCAGTACTTC
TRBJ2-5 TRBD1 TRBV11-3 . CASSPTTGSETQYF TGTGCCAGCAGTCCCACGACAGGGTCAGAGACCCAGTACTTC
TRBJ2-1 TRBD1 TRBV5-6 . CASSLDGTEYNEQFF TGTGCCAGCAGCTTGGACGGGACAGAGTACAATGAGCAGTTCTTC
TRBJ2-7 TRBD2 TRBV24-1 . CATADSGREEEQYF TGTGCCACAGCCGATAGCGGGAGAGAGGAAGAGCAGTACTTC
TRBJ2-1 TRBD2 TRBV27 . CASSYPGTSGRSEQFF TGTGCCAGCAGTTATCCAGGGACTAGCGGGAGGAGTGAGCAGTTCTTC
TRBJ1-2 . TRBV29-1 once CSVEVRDDYGYTF TGCAGCGTTGAAGTGCGGGATGACTATGGCTACACCTTC
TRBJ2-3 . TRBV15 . CATSRDELVETDTQYF TGTGCCACCAGCAGAGATGAGCTAGTGGAAACAGATACGCAGTATTTT
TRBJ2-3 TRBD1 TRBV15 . CATSRGWGQGARPDTQYF TGTGCCACCAGCAGGGGTTGGGGACAGGGGGCGAGACCGGATACGCAGTATTTT
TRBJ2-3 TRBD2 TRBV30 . CAWRGGRRDTQYF TGTGCCTGGCGCGGCGGGAGACGAGATACGCAGTATTTT
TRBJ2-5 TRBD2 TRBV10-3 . CAISALAGRETQYF TGTGCCATCAGTGCGCTAGCGGGAAGAGAGACCCAGTACTTC
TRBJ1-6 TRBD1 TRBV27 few CASSLSETGDSPLHF TGTGCCAGCAGTTTATCGGAGACAGGGGACTCACCCCTCCACTTT
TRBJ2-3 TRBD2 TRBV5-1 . CASSLLAGDVDTQYF TGCGCCAGCAGCCTTCTAGCGGGGGATGTAGATACGCAGTATTTT
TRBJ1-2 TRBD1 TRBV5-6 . CASRQGRYGYTF TGTGCCAGCCGACAGGGTCGCTATGGCTACACCTTC
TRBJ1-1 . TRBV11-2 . CASSLTDRNTEAFF TGTGCCAGCAGCTTAACAGACCGGAACACTGAAGCTTTCTTT
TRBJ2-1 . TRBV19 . CASSMGGSSYNEQFF TGTGCCAGTAGTATGGGGGGAAGCTCCTACAATGAGCAGTTCTTC
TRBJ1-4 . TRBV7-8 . CASSPSRTNEKLFF TGTGCCAGCAGCCCGAGCCGAACTAATGAAAAACTGTTTTTT
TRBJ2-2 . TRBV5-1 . CASSSLENTGELFF TGCGCCAGCAGCTCCCTAGAGAACACCGGGGAGCTGTTTTTT
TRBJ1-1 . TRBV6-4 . CASSEGRGTEAFF TGTGCCAGCAGTGAGGGCAGGGGCACTGAAGCTTTCTTT
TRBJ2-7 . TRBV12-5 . CASGIGRLSYEQYF TGTGCTAGTGGTATAGGCAGGCTCTCCTACGAGCAGTACTTC
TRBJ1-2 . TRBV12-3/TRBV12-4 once CASSSQGSYGYTF TGTGCCAGCAGTTCACAGGGAAGCTATGGCTACACCTTC
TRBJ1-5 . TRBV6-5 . CASRPNTGADQPQHF TGTGCCAGCAGACCCAATACGGGAGCCGATCAGCCCCAGCATTTT
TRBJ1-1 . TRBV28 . CASSFSGYTEAFF TGTGCCAGCAGTTTTTCGGGGTACACTGAAGCTTTCTTT
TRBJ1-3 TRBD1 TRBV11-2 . CASSSGQFVGNTIYF TGTGCCAGCAGCTCGGGACAGTTCGTAGGAAACACCATATATTTT
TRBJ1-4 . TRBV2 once CASSEGAGLNEKLFF TGTGCCAGCAGTGAAGGGGCAGGGCTTAATGAAAAACTGTTTTTT
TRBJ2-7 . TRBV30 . CAWSVGAGDPYEQYF TGTGCCTGGAGTGTAGGGGCAGGGGATCCCTACGAGCAGTACTTC
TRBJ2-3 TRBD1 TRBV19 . CASSLGQGTTDTQYF TGTGCCAGTAGCCTGGGACAGGGAACCACAGATACGCAGTATTTT
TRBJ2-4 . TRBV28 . CASSWTYQTGIQYF TGTGCCAGCAGTTGGACATATCAGACTGGCATTCAGTACTTC
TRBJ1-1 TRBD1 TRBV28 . CASSLRGRVGQAFF TGTGCCAGCAGTTTGAGGGGGCGCGTCGGTCAAGCTTTCTTT
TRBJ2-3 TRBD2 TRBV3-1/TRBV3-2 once CASSQEIMTSGWGTDTQYF TGTGCCAGCAGCCAAGAGATCATGACTAGCGGGTGGGGCACAGATACGCAGTATTTT
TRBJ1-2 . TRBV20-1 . CSARDFGGYTF TGCAGTGCTAGGGACTTTGGGGGCTACACCTTC
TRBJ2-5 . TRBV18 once CASSRSDKETQYF TGTGCCAGCTCACGTTCGGACAAAGAGACCCAGTACTTC
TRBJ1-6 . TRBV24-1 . CATSDSSTGFNSPLHF TGTGCCACCAGTGATTCTTCAACAGGGTTTAATTCACCCCTCCACTTT
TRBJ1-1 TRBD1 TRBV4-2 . CASSQEGQGRTEAFF TGTGCCAGCAGCCAAGAGGGACAGGGGAGGACTGAAGCTTTCTTT
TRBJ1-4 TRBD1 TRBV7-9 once CASRYRQGPNEKLFF TGTGCCAGCAGGTACCGACAGGGACCTAATGAAAAACTGTTTTTT
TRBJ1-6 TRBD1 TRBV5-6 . CASSPRTGADNSPLHF TGTGCCAGCAGCCCGCGGACAGGGGCCGATAATTCACCCCTCCACTTT